This TCR beta chain derives from a study of tumor-infiltrating lymphocytes in primary liver carcinoma. Per germline, CDR1 SGHNT and CDR2 YENEEA. The V end was cut by 1 base, the J end by 16 bases, with 29 bases between. The CDR3 runs to 17 residues. This clonotype has a handful of counts. It was from roughly 20-30 mg of unsorted bulk tissue that RNA and DNA were co-extracted. Per tumor, sampling covered five separate regions. The template, about 540 ng total RNA, yielded TCR beta cDNA made with a constant-region primer. Nested multiplex PCR, run for three rounds with slightly modified ARM-PCR, yielded TCR beta libraries. TRBV1-TRBV30 forward and Cbeta reverse primers drove the first two approximately 10-cycle rounds. One entry per CDR3 protein, called by TCRdb with MiXCR from the multiplex PCR reads. The table records 80,000 or so distinct CDR3 sequences, about 64% of them present only once.

The chain is built from TRBV11-3 and TRBJ2-1, with a possible D match to TRBD2 (5 bases). The sequence was obtained from an older woman with primary liver carcinoma and hepatitis B virus infection. Sequencing was done on a sample of liver tumor tissue from sampling region 4. Described subset: tumor region T4, right-lateral pole. The CDR3 region has the DNA TGTGCCAGCAGCTTAGGGCTCGGCGGGCTTTCCTACAATGGGCAATTCTTC. Amino acid sequence: CASSLGLGGLSYNGQFF. The full variable domain, rest sourced from reference TRBV11-3 and TRBJ2-1, is EAGVVQSPRYKIIEKKQPVAFWCNPISGHNTLYWYLQNLGQGPELLIRYENEEAVDDSQLPKDRFSAERLKGVDSTLKIQPAELGDSAVYLCASSLGLGGLSYNGQFFGPGTRLTVL.